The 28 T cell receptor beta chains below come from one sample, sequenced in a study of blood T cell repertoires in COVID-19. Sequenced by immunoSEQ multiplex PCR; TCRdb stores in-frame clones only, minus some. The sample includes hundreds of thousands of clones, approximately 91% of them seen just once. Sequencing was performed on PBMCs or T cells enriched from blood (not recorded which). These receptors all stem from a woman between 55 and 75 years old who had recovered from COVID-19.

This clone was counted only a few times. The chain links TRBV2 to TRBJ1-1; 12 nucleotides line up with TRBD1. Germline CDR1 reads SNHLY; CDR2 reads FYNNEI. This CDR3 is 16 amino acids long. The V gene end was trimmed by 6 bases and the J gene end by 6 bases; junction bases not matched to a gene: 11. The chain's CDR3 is CASRGQGARLQSEAFF. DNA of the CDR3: TGTGCCAGCAGGGGACAGGGGGCCCGACTTCAATCTGAAGCTTTCTTT.

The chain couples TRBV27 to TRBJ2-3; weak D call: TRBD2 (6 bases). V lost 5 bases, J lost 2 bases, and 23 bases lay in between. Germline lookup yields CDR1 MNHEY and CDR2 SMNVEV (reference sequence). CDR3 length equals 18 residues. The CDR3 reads CASSIRSPTRYLTDTQYF. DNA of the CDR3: TGTGCCAGCAGTATACGATCCCCGACTAGATACCTCACAGATACGCAGTATTTT.

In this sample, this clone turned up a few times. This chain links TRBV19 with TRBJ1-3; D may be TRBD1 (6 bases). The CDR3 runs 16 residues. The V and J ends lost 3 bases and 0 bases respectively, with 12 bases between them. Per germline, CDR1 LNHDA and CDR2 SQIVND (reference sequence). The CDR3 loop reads CASSMQGSTSGNTIYF. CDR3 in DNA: TGTGCCAGTAGTATGCAGGGGTCTACCTCTGGAAACACCATATATTTT.

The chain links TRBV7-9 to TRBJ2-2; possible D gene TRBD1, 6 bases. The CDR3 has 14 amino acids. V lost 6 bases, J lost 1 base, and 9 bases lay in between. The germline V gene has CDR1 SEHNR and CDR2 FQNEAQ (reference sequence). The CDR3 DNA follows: TGTGCCAGCAGAGAGACAGGGAACACCGGGGAGCTGTTTTTT. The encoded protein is CASRETGNTGELFF.

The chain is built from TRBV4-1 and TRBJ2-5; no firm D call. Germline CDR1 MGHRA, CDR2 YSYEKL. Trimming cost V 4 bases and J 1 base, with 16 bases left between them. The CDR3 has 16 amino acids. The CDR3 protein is CASSPLGRKSQETQYF. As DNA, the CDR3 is TGCGCCAGCAGCCCCCTGGGCCGAAAGTCCCAAGAGACCCAGTACTTC.

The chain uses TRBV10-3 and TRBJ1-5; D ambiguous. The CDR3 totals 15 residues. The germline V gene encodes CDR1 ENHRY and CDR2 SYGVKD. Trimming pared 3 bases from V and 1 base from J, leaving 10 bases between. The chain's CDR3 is CAISDHGVSNQPQHF. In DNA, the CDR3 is TGTGCCATCAGTGACCACGGGGTGAGCAATCAGCCCCAGCATTTT.

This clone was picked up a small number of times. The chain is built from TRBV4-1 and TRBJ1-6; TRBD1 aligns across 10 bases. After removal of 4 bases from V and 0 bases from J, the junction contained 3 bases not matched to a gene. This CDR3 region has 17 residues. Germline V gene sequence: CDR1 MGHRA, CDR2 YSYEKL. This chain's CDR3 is CASSPGQGSSYNSPLHF. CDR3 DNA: TGCGCCAGCAGCCCGGGACAGGGGAGCTCCTATAATTCACCCCTCCACTTT.

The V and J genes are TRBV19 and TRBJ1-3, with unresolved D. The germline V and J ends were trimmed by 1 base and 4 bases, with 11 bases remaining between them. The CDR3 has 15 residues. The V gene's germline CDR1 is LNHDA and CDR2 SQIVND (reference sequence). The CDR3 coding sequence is TGTGCCAGTAGTATAGCGGGTTTAATCGGAAACACCATATATTTT. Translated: CASSIAGLIGNTIYF. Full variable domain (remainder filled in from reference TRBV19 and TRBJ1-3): DGGITQSPKYLFRKEGQNVTLSCEQNLNHDAMYWYRQDPGQGLRLIYYSQIVNDFQKGDIAEGYSVSREKKESFPLTVTSAQKNPTAFYLCASSIAGLIGNTIYFGEGSWLTVV.

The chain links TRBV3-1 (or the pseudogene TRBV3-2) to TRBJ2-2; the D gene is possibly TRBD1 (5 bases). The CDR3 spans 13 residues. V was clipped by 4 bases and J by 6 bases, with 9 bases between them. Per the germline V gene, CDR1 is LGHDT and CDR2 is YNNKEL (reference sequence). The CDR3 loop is CASSPRVSGELFF. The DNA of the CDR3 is TGTGCCAGCAGCCCCAGGGTGTCCGGGGAGCTGTTTTTT.

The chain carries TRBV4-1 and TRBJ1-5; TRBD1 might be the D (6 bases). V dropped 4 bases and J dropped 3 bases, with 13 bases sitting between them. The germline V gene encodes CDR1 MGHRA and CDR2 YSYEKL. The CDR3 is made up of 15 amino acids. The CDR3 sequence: CASSPQGIYNQPQHF. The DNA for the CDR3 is TGCGCCAGCAGCCCGCAGGGGATATACAATCAGCCCCAGCATTTT.

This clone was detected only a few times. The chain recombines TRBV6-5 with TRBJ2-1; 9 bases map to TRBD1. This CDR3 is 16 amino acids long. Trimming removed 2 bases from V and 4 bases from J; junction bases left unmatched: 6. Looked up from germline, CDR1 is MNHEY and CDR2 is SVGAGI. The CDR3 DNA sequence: TGTGCCAGCAGTTACGCGGGGACAGGGTCATACAATGAGCAGTTCTTC. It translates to CASSYAGTGSYNEQFF.

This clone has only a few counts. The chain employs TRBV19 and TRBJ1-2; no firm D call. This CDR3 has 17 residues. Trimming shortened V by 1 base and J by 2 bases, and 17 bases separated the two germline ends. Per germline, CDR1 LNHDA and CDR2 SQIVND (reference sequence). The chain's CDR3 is CASSIVGRNQGNYGYTF. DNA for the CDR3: TGTGCCAGTAGTATAGTGGGCAGGAACCAAGGAAACTATGGCTACACCTTC.

CDR3 protein: CASSLVEGELGNQPQHF. CDR3 sequence (DNA): TGTGCCAGCAGCTTAGTTGAAGGGGAATTAGGCAATCAGCCCCAGCATTTT. This chain uses TRBV11-2 with TRBJ1-5; tentative D call: TRBD1 (5 bases). The CDR3 totals 17 residues. The ends were cut back, 1 base at V and 2 bases at J, with 15 bases in the middle. Germline CDR1 reads SGHAT; CDR2 reads FQNNGV.

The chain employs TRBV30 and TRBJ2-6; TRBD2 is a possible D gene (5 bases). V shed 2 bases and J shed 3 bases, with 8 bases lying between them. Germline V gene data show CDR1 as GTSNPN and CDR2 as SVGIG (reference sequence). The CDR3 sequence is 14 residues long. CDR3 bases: TGTGCCTGGAGTCGGGGAGATGGGGCCAACGTCCTGACTTTC. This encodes CAWSRGDGANVLTF.

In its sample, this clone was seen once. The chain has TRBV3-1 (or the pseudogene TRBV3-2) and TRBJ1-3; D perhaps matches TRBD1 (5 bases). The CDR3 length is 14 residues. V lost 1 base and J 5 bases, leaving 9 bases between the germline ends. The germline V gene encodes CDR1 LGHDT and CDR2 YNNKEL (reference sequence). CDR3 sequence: CASSQVQGRNTIYF. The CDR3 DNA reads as TGTGCCAGCAGCCAAGTCCAGGGTAGAAACACCATATATTTT.

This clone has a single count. DNA of the CDR3: TGTGCCAGCAGCCAGACAGGGGGCATCTACGAGCAGTACTTC. Translated: CASSQTGGIYEQYF. The gene calls are TRBV3-1 (or the pseudogene TRBV3-2) and TRBJ2-7, with TRBD1 matching over 10 bases. The CDR3 is made up of 14 amino acids. V lost 3 bases and J lost 3; bases outside the gene matches: 2. Germline loops: CDR1 LGHDT, CDR2 YNNKEL (reference sequence).

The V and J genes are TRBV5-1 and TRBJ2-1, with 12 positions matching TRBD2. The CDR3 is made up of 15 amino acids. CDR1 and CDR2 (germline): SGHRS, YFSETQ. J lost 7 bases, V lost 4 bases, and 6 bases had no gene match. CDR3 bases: TGCGCCAGCAGCATACTAGCGGGGGGTTTTAATGAGCAGTTCTTC. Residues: CASSILAGGFNEQFF.

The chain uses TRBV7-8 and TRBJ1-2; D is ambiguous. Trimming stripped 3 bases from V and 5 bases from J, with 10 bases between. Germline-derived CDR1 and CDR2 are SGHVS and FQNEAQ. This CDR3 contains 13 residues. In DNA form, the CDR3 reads TGTGCCAGCAGCTTGGACCGGGAATATGGCTACACCTTC. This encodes CASSLDREYGYTF.

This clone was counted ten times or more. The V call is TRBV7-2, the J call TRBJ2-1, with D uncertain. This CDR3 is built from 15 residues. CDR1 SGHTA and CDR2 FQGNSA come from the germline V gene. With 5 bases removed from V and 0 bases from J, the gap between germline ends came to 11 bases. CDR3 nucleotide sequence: TGTGCCAGCAGCCTGGGCAGCAGCTCCTACAATGAGCAGTTCTTC. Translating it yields CASSLGSSSYNEQFF.

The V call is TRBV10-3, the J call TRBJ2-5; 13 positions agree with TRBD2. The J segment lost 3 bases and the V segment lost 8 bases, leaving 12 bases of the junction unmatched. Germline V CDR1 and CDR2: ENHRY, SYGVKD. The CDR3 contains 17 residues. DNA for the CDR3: TGTGCCATCTCCCTAACTAGCGGGGGGGCCAACAAAGAGACCCAGTACTTC. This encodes CAISLTSGGANKETQYF.

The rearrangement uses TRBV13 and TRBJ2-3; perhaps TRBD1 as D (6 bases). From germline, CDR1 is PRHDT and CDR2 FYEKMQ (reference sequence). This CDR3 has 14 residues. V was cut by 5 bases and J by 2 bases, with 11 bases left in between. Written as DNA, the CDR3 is TGTGCCAGCAGCGAACAGGGTCTCACAGATACGCAGTATTTT. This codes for CASSEQGLTDTQYF. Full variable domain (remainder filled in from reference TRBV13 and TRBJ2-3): AAGVIQSPRHLIKEKRETATLKCYPIPRHDTVYWYQQGPGQDPQFLISFYEKMQSDKGSIPDRFSAQQFSDYHSELNMSSLELGDSALYFCASSEQGLTDTQYFGPGTRLTVL.

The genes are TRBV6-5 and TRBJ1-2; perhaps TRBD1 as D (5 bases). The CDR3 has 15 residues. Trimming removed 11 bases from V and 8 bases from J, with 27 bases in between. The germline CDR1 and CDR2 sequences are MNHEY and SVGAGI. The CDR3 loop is CAAEGGIGGGGGYTF. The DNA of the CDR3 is TGTGCCGCAGAAGGAGGAATCGGGGGGGGTGGCGGCTACACCTTC.

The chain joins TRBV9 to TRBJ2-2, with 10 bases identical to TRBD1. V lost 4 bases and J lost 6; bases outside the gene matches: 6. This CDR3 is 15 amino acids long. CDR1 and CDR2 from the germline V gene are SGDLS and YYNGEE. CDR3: CASSTTGGSAGELFF. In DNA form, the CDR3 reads TGTGCCAGCAGCACGACAGGGGGCAGTGCCGGGGAGCTGTTTTTT.

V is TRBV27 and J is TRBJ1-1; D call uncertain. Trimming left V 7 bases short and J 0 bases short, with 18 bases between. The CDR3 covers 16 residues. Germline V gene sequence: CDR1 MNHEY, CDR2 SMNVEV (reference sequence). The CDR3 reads CASKLGTGRVNTEAFF. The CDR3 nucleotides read TGTGCCAGCAAACTGGGAACGGGGAGGGTGAACACTGAAGCTTTCTTT.

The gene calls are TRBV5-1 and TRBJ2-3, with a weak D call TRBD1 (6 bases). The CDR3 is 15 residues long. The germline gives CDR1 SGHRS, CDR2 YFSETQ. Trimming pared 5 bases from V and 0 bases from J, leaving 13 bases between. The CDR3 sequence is CASSGQGQSTDTQYF. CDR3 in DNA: TGCGCCAGCAGTGGGCAGGGGCAAAGCACAGATACGCAGTATTTT.

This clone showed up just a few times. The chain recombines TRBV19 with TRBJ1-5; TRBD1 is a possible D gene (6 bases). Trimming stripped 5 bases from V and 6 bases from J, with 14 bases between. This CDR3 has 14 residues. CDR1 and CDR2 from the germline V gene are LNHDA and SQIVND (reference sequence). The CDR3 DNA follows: TGTGCCAGTAGTTCCGGGGGGCTGAGTCAGCCCCAGCATTTT. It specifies CASSSGGLSQPQHF.

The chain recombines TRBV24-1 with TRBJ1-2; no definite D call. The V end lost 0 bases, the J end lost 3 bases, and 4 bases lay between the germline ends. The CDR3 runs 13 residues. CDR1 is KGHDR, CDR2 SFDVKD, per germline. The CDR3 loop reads CATSDLSDYGYTF. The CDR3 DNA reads TGTGCCACCAGTGATTTGTCCGACTATGGCTACACCTTC.

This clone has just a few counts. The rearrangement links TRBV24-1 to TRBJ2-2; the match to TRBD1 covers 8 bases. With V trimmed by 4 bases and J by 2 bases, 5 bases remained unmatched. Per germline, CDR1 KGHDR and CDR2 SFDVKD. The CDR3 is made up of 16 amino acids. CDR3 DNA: TGTGCCACCAGTGAGTCCGGGACAGGCAACACCGGGGAGCTGTTTTTT. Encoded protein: CATSESGTGNTGELFF.